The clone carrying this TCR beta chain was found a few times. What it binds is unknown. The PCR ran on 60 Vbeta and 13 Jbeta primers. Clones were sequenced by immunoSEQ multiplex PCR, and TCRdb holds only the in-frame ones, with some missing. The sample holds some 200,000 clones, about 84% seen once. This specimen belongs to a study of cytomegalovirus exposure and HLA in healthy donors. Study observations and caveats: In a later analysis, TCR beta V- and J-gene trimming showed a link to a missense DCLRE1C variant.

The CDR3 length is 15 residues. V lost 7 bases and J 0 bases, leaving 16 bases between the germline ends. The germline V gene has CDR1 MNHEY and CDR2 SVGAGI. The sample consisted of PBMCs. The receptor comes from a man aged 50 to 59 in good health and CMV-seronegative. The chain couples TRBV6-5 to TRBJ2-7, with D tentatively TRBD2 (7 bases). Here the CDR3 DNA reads TGTGCCAGCATTGGGGAGGGGGTTAACTCCTACGAGCAGTACTTC. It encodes CASIGEGVNSYEQYF.